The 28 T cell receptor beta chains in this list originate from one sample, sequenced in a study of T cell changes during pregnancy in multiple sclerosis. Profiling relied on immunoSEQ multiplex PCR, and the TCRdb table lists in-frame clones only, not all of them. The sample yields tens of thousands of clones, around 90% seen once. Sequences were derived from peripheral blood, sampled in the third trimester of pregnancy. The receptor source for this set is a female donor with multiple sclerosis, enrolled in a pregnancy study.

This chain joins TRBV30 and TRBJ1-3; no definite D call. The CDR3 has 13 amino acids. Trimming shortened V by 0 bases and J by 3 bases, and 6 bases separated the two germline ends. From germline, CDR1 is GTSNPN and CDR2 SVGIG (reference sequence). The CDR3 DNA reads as TGTGCCTGGAGTGTTCGACATGGAAACACCATATATTTT. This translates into CAWSVRHGNTIYF. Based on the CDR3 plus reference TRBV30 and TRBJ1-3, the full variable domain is SQTIHQWPATLVQPVGSPLSLECTVEGTSNPNLYWYRQAAGRGLQLLFYSVGIGQISSEVPQNLSASRPQDRQFILSSKKLLLSDSGFYLCAWSVRHGNTIYFGEGSWLTVV.

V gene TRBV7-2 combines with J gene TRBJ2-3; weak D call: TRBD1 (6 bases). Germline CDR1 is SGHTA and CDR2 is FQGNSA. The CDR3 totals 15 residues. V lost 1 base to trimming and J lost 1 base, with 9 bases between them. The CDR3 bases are TGTGCCAGCAGCTTAGTACAGGGCCGCACAGATACGCAGTATTTT. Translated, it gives CASSLVQGRTDTQYF.

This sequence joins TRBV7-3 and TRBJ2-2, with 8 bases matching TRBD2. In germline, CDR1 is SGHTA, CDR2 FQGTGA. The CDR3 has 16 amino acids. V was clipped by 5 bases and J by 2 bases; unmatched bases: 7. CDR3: CASSPLAGTNTGELFF. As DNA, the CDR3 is TGTGCCAGCAGCCCTTTAGCGGGGACAAACACCGGGGAGCTGTTTTTT.

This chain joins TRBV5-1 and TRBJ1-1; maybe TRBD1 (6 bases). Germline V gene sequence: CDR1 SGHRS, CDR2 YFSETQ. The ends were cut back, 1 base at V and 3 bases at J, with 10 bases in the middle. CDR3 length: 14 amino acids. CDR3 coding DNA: TGCGCCAGCAGCTTGCCAGGGGTACACACTGAAGCTTTCTTT. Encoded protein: CASSLPGVHTEAFF.

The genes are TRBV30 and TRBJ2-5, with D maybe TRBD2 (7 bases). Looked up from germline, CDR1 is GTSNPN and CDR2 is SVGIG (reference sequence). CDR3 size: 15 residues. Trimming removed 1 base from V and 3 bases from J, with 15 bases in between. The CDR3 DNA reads TGTGCCTGGAGTGCGTTGGGGGCGGGAGAAGAGACCCAGTACTTC. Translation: CAWSALGAGEETQYF. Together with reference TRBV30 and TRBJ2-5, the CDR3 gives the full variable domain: SQTIHQWPATLVQPVGSPLSLECTVEGTSNPNLYWYRQAAGRGLQLLFYSVGIGQISSEVPQNLSASRPQDRQFILSSKKLLLSDSGFYLCAWSALGAGEETQYFGPGTRLLVL.

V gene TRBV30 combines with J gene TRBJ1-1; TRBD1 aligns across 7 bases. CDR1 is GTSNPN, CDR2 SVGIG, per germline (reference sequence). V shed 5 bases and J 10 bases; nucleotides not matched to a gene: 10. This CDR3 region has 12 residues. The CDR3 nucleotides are TGTGCCTGGGCGCGACAGGGTCTTCGAGCTTTCTTT. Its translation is CAWARQGLRAFF. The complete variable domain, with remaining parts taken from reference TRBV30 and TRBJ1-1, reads SQTIHQWPATLVQPVGSPLSLECTVEGTSNPNLYWYRQAAGRGLQLLFYSVGIGQISSEVPQNLSASRPQDRQFILSSKKLLLSDSGFYLCAWARQGLRAFFGQGTRLTVV.

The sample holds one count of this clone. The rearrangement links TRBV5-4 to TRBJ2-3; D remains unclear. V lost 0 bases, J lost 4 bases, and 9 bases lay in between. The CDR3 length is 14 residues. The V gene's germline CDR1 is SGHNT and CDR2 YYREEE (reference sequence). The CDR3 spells CASSLGLVADTQYF. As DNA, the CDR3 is TGTGCCAGCAGCTTGGGGTTAGTGGCAGATACGCAGTATTTT. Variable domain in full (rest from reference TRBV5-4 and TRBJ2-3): ETGVTQSPTHLIKTRGQQVTLRCSSQSGHNTVSWYQQALGQGPQFIFQYYREEENGRGNFPPRFSGLQFPNYSSELNVNALELDDSALYLCASSLGLVADTQYFGPGTRLTVL.

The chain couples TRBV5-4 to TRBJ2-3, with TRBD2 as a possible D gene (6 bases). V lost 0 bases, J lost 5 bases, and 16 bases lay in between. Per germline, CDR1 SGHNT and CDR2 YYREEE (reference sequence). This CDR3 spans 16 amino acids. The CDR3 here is CASSLDAGSEVDTQYF. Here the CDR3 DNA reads TGTGCCAGCAGCTTGGATGCGGGAAGCGAGGTAGATACGCAGTATTTT.

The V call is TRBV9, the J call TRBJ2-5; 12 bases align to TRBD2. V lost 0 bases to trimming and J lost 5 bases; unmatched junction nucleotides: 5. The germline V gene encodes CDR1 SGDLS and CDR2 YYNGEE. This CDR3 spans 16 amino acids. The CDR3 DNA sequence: TGTGCCAGCAGCGTAGAACCTAGCGGGAGGGTTGAGACCCAGTACTTC. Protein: CASSVEPSGRVETQYF.

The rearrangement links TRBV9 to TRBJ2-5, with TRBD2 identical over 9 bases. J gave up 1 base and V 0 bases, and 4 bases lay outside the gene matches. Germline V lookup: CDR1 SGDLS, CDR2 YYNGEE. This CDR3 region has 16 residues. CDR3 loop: CASSVGGSGSQETQYF. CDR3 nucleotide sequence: TGTGCCAGCAGCGTAGGGGGTAGCGGGAGCCAAGAGACCCAGTACTTC.

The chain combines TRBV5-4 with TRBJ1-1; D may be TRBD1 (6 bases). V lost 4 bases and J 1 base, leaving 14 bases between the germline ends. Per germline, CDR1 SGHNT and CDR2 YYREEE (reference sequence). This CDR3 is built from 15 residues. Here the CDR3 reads CASSLLGAKNTEAFF. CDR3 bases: TGTGCCAGCAGCCTGTTGGGGGCGAAGAACACTGAAGCTTTCTTT.

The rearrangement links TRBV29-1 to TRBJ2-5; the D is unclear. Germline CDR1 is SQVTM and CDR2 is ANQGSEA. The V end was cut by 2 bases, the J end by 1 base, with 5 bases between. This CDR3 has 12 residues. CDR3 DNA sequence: TGCAGCGTTGAACAGGCCCAAGAGACCCAGTACTTC. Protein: CSVEQAQETQYF.

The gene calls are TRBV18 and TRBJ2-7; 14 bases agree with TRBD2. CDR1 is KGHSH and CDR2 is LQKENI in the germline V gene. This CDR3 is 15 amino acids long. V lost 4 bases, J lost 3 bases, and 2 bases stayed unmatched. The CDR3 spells CASSQGTSGGYEQYF. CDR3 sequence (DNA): TGTGCCAGCTCACAGGGGACTAGCGGGGGCTACGAGCAGTACTTC.

This CDR3 reads CSVEEGTGGNQPQHF. Here the CDR3 DNA reads TGCAGCGTTGAAGAGGGGACAGGGGGCAATCAGCCCCAGCATTTT. This rearrangement joins TRBV29-1 to TRBJ1-5, with TRBD1 identical over 10 bases. V shed 0 bases and J 2 bases; nucleotides not matched to a gene: 1. CDR1 and CDR2 (germline): SQVTM, ANQGSEA. The CDR3 loop spans 15 amino acids.

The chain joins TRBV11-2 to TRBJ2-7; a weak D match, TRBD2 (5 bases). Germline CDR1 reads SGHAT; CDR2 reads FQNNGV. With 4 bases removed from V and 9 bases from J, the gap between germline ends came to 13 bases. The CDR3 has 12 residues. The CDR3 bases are TGTGCCAGCAGCTACTCCGGGGTCGGGCAGTACTTC. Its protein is CASSYSGVGQYF.

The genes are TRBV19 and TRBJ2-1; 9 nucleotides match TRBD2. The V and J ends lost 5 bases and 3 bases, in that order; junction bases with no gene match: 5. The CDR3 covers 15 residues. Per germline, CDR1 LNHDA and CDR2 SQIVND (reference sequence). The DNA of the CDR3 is TGTGCCAGTAGTTTAGCGGGAGTAGGCTACAATGAGCAGTTCTTC. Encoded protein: CASSLAGVGYNEQFF.

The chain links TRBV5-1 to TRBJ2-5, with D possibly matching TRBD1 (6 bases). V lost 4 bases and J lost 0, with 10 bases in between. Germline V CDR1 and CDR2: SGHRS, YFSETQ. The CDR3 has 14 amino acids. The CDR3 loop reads CASSPWTDQETQYF. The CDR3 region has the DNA TGCGCCAGCAGCCCCTGGACAGACCAAGAGACCCAGTACTTC. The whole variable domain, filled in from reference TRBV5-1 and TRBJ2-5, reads KAGVTQTPRYLIKTRGQQVTLSCSPISGHRSVSWYQQTPGQGLQFLFEYFSETQRNKGNFPGRFSGRQFSNSRSEMNVSTLELGDSALYLCASSPWTDQETQYFGPGTRLLVL.

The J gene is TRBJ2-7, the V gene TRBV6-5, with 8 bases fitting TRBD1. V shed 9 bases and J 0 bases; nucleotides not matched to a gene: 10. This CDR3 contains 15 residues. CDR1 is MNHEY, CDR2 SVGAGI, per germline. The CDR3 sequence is CASRRPTGVSYEQYF. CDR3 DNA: TGTGCCAGTCGACGGCCGACAGGGGTCTCCTACGAGCAGTACTTC.

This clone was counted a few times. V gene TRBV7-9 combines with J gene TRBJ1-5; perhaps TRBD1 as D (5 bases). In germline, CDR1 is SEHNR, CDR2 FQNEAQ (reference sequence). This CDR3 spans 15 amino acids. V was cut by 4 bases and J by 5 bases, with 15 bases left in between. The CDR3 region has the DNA TGTGCCAGCAGCTCCATTGAGGCGGGGGATCAGCCCCAGCATTTT. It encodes CASSSIEAGDQPQHF.

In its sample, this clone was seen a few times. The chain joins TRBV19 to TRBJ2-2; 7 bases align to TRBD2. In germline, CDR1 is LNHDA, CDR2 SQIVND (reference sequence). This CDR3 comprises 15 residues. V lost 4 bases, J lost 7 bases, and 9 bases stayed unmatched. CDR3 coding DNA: TGTGCCAGTAGTAGGGGGGAGGGCCGCGGCGGGGAGCTGTTTTTT. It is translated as CASSRGEGRGGELFF.

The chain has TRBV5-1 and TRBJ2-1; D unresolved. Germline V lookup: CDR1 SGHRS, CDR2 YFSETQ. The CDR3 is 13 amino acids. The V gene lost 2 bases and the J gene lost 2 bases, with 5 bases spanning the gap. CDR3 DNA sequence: TGCGCCAGCAGCTTTTCCGCCTACAATGAGCAGTTCTTC. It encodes CASSFSAYNEQFF. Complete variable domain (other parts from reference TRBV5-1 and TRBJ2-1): KAGVTQTPRYLIKTRGQQVTLSCSPISGHRSVSWYQQTPGQGLQFLFEYFSETQRNKGNFPGRFSGRQFSNSRSEMNVSTLELGDSALYLCASSFSAYNEQFFGPGTRLTVL.

CDR3 loop: CASSIQGQGTEAFF. The CDR3 DNA follows: TGTGCCAGCTCGATTCAGGGGCAGGGCACTGAAGCTTTCTTT. The gene calls are TRBV19 and TRBJ1-1; D is perhaps TRBD1 (6 bases). Trimming shortened V by 9 bases and J by 4 bases, and 18 bases separated the two germline ends. Germline V gene lookup returns CDR1 LNHDA and CDR2 SQIVND (reference sequence). This CDR3 has 14 amino acids.

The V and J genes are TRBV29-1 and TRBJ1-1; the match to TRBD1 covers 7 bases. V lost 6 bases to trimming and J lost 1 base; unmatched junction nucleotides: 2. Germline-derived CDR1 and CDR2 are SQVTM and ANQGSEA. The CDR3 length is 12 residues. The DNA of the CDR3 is TGCAGCGTCAGGACAGGGAACACTGAAGCTTTCTTT. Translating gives CSVRTGNTEAFF.

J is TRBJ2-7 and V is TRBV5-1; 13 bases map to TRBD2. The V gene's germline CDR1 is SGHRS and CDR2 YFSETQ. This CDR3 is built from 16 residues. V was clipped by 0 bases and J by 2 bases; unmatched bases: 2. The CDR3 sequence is CASSLGGTSGTYEQYF. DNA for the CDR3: TGCGCCAGCAGCTTGGGGGGGACTAGCGGGACCTACGAGCAGTACTTC.

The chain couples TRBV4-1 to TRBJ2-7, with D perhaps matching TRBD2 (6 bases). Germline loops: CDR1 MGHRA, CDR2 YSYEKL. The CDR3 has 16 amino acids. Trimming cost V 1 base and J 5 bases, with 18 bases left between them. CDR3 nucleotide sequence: TGCGCCAGCAGCCAAGTTGGCCGGGAGTTGGGGCACGAGCAGTACTTC. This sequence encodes CASSQVGRELGHEQYF.

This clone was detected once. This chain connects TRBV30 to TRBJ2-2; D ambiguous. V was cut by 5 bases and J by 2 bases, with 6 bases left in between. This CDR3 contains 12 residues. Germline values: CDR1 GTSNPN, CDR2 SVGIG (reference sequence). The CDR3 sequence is CAWGLNTGELFF. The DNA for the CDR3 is TGTGCCTGGGGTCTAAACACCGGGGAGCTGTTTTTT. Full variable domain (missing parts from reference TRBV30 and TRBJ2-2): SQTIHQWPATLVQPVGSPLSLECTVEGTSNPNLYWYRQAAGRGLQLLFYSVGIGQISSEVPQNLSASRPQDRQFILSSKKLLLSDSGFYLCAWGLNTGELFFGEGSRLTVL.

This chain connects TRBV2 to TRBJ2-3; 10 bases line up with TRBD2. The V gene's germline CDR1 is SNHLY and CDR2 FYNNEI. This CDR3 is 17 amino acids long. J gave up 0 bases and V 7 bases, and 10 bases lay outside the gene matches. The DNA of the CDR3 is TGTGCCAGCATTACGTTCGGACTAGCGGCTAGCACAGATACGCAGTATTTT. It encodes CASITFGLAASTDTQYF.

CDR3 region: CASSPLEETQYF. The CDR3 region has the DNA TGTGCCAGCAGTCCCCTCGAAGAGACCCAGTACTTC. J is TRBJ2-5 and V is TRBV28; D unclear. Trimming left V 5 bases short and J 3 bases short, with 7 bases between. CDR3 length equals 12 residues. CDR1 is MDHEN, CDR2 SYDVKM, per germline.